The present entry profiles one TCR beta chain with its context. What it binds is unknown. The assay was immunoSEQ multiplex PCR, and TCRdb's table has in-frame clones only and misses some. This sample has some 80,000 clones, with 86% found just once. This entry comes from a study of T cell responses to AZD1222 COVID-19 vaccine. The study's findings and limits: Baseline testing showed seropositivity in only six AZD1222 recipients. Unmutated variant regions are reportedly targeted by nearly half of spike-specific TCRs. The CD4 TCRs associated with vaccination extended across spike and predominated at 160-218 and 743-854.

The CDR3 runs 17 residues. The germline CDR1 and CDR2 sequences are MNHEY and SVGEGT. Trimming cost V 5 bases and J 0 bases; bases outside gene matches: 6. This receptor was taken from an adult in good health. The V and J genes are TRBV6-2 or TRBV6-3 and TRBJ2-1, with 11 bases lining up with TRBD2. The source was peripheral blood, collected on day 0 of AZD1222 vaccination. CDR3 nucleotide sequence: TGTGCCAGCAGTCTCGGGACTAGCGGCTTCTCCTACAATGAGCAGTTCTTC. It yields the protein CASSLGTSGFSYNEQFF.